A selection of T cell receptor beta chains follows, all from one sample in a study of shared clonotypes between healthy human individuals. The method was immunoSEQ multiplex PCR; TCRdb's version includes in-frame clones alone and lacks a portion of them. The sample holds hundreds of thousands of clones; around 79% are singletons and the top ten take about 9.4%. The sample was memory CD4+ T cells sorted from blood. These receptor sequences come from a man younger than 40 in good health. The CDR3 runs from the conserved cysteine through the conserved F or W. Fields, in order: CDR3 length, clone size, D gene, J gene, V gene, CDR3 DNA, CDR3 protein. The D gene is left open where the match is weak. The size field is filled for only some rows; it gives once, few, many or a size class.

16,NA,TRBD2,TRBJ2-7,TRBV18,TGTGCCAGCTCACCCCTAGGGGCTAGCGGATCCTACGAGCAGTACTTC,CASSPLGASGSYEQYF
18,NA,NA,TRBJ2-7,TRBV7-9,TGTGCCAGCAGCTCTTACCCGACCTCAGGGGAATGGGCCTACGAGCAGTACTTC,CASSSYPTSGEWAYEQYF
16,NA,NA,TRBJ2-3,TRBV5-1,TGCGCCAGCAGCCCCCGTATTGGGGGGCCCACAGATACGCAGTATTTT,CASSPRIGGPTDTQYF
13,NA,NA,TRBJ2-5,TRBV7-2,TGTGCCAGCAGCCTTTCGCCTCAAGAGACCCAGTACTTC,CASSLSPQETQYF
15,NA,TRBD2,TRBJ2-1,TRBV4-3,TGCGCCAGCAGCCAAGAACTAGCGGTGTACAATGAGCAGTTCTTC,CASSQELAVYNEQFF
12,NA,TRBD1,TRBJ1-1,TRBV6-1,TGTGCCAGCAGTTTAGGGCAGGGGGGAACTTTCTTT,CASSLGQGGTFF
13,NA,NA,TRBJ2-7,TRBV7-9,TGTGCCAGCAGCGGGGACTCCCGGGACGAGCAGTACTTC,CASSGDSRDEQYF
14,few,NA,TRBJ1-5,TRBV6-1,TGTGCCAGCAGTTGGACTAATAGCAATCAGCCCCAGCATTTT,CASSWTNSNQPQHF
12,NA,NA,TRBJ2-7,TRBV18,TGTGCCAGCTCACCAGAATGGGGCGAGCAGTACTTC,CASSPEWGEQYF
15,NA,TRBD2,TRBJ2-1,TRBV6-1,TGTGCCAGCAGTGGCCTAGCGGCTTCCTACAATGAGCAGTTCTTC,CASSGLAASYNEQFF
15,NA,NA,TRBJ1-2,TRBV5-1,TGCGCCAGCAGCTTGGATCACTCGGTTATCTATGGCTACACCTTC,CASSLDHSVIYGYTF
13,few,NA,TRBJ1-2,TRBV19,TGTGCCAGTAGTCGGGGGGTTGACTATGGCTACACCTTC,CASSRGVDYGYTF
15,many,NA,TRBJ2-5,TRBV11-2,TGTGCCAGCAGCTTAAGGGGCGGGGCCGAGGGGACCCAGTACTTC,CASSLRGGAEGTQYF
15,NA,TRBD1,TRBJ1-5,TRBV6-1,TGTGCCAGCAGTGAAGCTTTGACAGGGATACAGCCCCAGCATTTT,CASSEALTGIQPQHF
13,NA,NA,TRBJ2-3,TRBV5-4,TGTGCCAGCAGCTCCTACAGCACAGATACGCAGTATTTT,CASSSYSTDTQYF
11,many,NA,TRBJ2-7,TRBV20-1,TGCAGTGCCACCCCGTCCTACGAGCAGTACTTC,CSATPSYEQYF
15,NA,NA,TRBJ1-2,TRBV6-5,TGTGCCAGCCACACCCCCCGGGAAGGAATGATCGGCTACACCTTC,CASHTPREGMIGYTF
14,NA,NA,TRBJ2-7,TRBV6-6,TGTGCCAGCAGTTACGGGCGGAGCTCCTACGAGCAGTACTTC,CASSYGRSSYEQYF
14,NA,NA,TRBJ1-2,TRBV27,TGTGCCAGCAGTTTAAGGTCTCCTTCTAATGGCTACACCTTC,CASSLRSPSNGYTF
16,NA,TRBD2,TRBJ2-3,TRBV19,TGTGCCAGTAGTCTTCTAGCGGGGGCTAGCACAGATACGCAGTATTTT,CASSLLAGASTDTQYF
15,NA,TRBD1,TRBJ2-3,TRBV5-1,TGCGCCAGCAGCTTGGCGGACAGGGCGGAGGTTGGGCAGTATTTT,CASSLADRAEVGQYF
16,once,TRBD2,TRBJ2-7,TRBV18,TGTGCCAGCTCACCACGACTAGCGGGAGGGCCAGACGAGCAGTACTTC,CASSPRLAGGPDEQYF
18,NA,NA,TRBJ2-5,TRBV27,TGTGCCAGCAGTTCACACTCTGGCGGGAAAACGGGGCAAGAGACCCAGTACTTC,CASSSHSGGKTGQETQYF
13,once,NA,TRBJ2-1,TRBV29-1,TGCAGCGTTGGTTGGGCCCGTAGTGATGAGCAGTTCTTC,CSVGWARSDEQFF
17,NA,TRBD2,TRBJ2-2,TRBV10-3,TGTGCCATCAGTGAGGTGACTAGCGGGAGTGGCACCGGGGAGCTGTTTTTT,CAISEVTSGSGTGELFF
13,once,NA,TRBJ2-7,TRBV9,TGTGCCAGCAGCGTAGCAGGGCAAAGGGAGCAGTACTTC,CASSVAGQREQYF
19,NA,TRBD1,TRBJ1-2,TRBV9,TGTGCCAGCAGCGTAGAGCTCTGGGACAGGGGGAGCTCTGGCCGTGTCTACACCTTC,CASSVELWDRGSSGRVYTF
12,once,NA,TRBJ2-6,TRBV6-1,TGTGCCAGTGTATTAGGGGCCAACGTCCTGACTTTC,CASVLGANVLTF
16,NA,NA,TRBJ1-3,TRBV5-6,TGTGCCAGCAGCCCCGAATCTAGGACAACTGGAAACACCATATATTTT,CASSPESRTTGNTIYF
14,NA,TRBD2,TRBJ2-7,TRBV18,TGTGCCAGCTCTCCCGGGACTAGCGGGACGCGGCAGTACTTC,CASSPGTSGTRQYF
15,NA,TRBD1,TRBJ1-2,TRBV6-5,TGTGCCAGCAGTTCGCGGACAGGGGGTAACTATGGCTACACCTTC,CASSSRTGGNYGYTF
15,many,NA,TRBJ1-1,TRBV6-1,TGTGCCAGCAGTCGGTCAGGCCTGTCAAACACTGAAGCTTTCTTT,CASSRSGLSNTEAFF
14,once,TRBD1,TRBJ1-1,TRBV6-5,TGTGCCAGCAGTAAACAGGGGAGGGACACTGAAGCTTTCTTT,CASSKQGRDTEAFF
17,once,NA,TRBJ2-3,TRBV5-5,TGTGCCAGCAGCTTGGCCTCTGTCCAAGCAAGGGCAGATACGCAGTATTTT,CASSLASVQARADTQYF
14,NA,NA,TRBJ1-2,TRBV14,TGTGCCAGCAGCCAAGAAAGGGCCGGCTATGGCTACACCTTC,CASSQERAGYGYTF
14,NA,NA,TRBJ1-1,TRBV5-1,TGCGCCAGCAGCTTCTCAGGGCTGAACACTGAAGCTTTCTTT,CASSFSGLNTEAFF
15,once,NA,TRBJ2-5,TRBV6-1,TGTGCCAGCAGCCCTGGAGGACTAGGGGGGGAGACCCAGTACTTC,CASSPGGLGGETQYF